This entry concerns a single T cell receptor beta chain. Its antigen is currently unknown. Genomic DNA templated the TCR beta VDJ and CDR3 profiling. Each CDR3 protein gets one entry after TCRdb re-called the reads with MiXCR. The sample includes 200,000 or so distinct CDR3 sequences, 40% to 60% of them seen just once. This record belongs to a study of CD8+CD57+ T cells in acquired aplastic anemia. Study-level background: An average of roughly 2.9 ug of DNA was obtained from sorted CD4+ and CD8+ cells. Study-level results: Sharing between patients and controls was observed for about 27 CD8+ CDR3 sequences.

Patients chosen for sequencing had shown CD8+CD57+ cell expansion by flow cytometry. Trimming took 0 bases from V and 0 from J, leaving 9 bases between them. Per germline, CDR1 WSHSY and CDR2 SAAADI. This CDR3 spans 16 amino acids. The sample was sorted CD4+, CD8+, or CD8+CD57+ T cells (not recorded which) from PBMCs. This TCR derives from a human donor with aplastic anemia. V usage is TRBV10-2 and J usage is TRBJ2-1, with D maybe TRBD2 (6 bases). The CDR3 loop reads CASSESAGSSYNEQFF. In DNA form, the CDR3 reads TGCGCCAGCAGTGAGTCCGCGGGGAGCTCCTACAATGAGCAGTTCTTC.